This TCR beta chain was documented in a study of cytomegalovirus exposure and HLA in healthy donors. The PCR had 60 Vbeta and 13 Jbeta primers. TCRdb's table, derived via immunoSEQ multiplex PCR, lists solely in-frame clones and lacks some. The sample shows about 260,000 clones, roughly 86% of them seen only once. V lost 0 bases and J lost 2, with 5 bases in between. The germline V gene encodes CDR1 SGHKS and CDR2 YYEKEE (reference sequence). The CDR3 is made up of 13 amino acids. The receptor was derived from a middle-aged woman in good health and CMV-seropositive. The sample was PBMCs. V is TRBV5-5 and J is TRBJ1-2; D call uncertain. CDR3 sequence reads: CASSLGGNYGYTF. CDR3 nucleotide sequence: TGTGCCAGCAGCTTGGGAGGCAACTATGGCTACACCTTC.